Listed below are T cell receptor beta chains from one sample, sequenced in a study of blood T cells in healthy people across ages. In TCRdb, the 5' RACE reads were re-called with MiXCR into one record per CDR3 protein. Of hundreds of thousands of distinct CDR3 sequences in the sample, roughly 41% were seen once. Sequencing used blood. These receptors were collected from an elderly man in good health. Both conserved end residues are part of each CDR3. A D gene is named only where the DNA matches it firmly. Clone size, where shown, is once, few, many, or a class for clones that have expanded.

TRBD1,TRBV29-1,many,TRBJ2-5,TGCAGCGCTGACAGGGGAGAGACCCAGTACTTC,CSADRGETQYF
NA,TRBV5-1,NA,TRBJ1-4,TGCGCCAGCACAGAAACTAATGAAAAACTGTTTTTT,CASTETNEKLFF
TRBD2,TRBV25-1,few,TRBJ2-3,TGTGCCAGCAGTGATCGAGCGGGAGGGCATAAAGATAGCACAGATACGCAGTATTTT,CASSDRAGGHKDSTDTQYF
TRBD2,TRBV6-2/TRBV6-3,once,TRBJ2-5,TGTGCCAGCAGCCACCCTAGCGGCGGGACTAGGGCGACCCAGTACTTC,CASSHPSGGTRATQYF
NA,TRBV7-9,few,TRBJ2-6,TGTGCCAGCAGCTTACGCAACTCTGGGGCCAACGTCCTGACTTTC,CASSLRNSGANVLTF
NA,TRBV5-4,NA,TRBJ1-2,TGTGCCAGCCCCGGCCTCCAGGGGAGGCCTGGTGGCTACACCTTC,CASPGLQGRPGGYTF
NA,TRBV20-1,few,TRBJ2-1,TGCAGTGCCCCCCGAGTGGGGGGGGCCCGGAATGAGCAGTTCTTC,CSAPRVGGARNEQFF
NA,TRBV4-2,many,TRBJ1-2,TGTGCCAGCACGGAGCGGGGGCTTGACTATGGCTACACCTTC,CASTERGLDYGYTF
NA,TRBV6-6,NA,TRBJ2-5,TGTGCCAGCACTTCTCCCAGGGGTAACCAAGAGACCCAGTACTTC,CASTSPRGNQETQYF
NA,TRBV12-3/TRBV12-4,many,TRBJ1-2,TGTGCCAGCAGTGATCCCGGGACTTCCAGCAGCTACACCTTC,CASSDPGTSSSYTF
NA,TRBV6-6,once,TRBJ1-1,TGTGCCAGCAGTTACACCGGGACACAAAACACTGAAGCTTTCTTT,CASSYTGTQNTEAFF
NA,TRBV4-2,few,TRBJ2-3,TGTGCCAGCAGCCAACCGGGCTCACGGACAGCTACGCAGTATTTT,CASSQPGSRTATQYF
TRBD1,TRBV6-1,NA,TRBJ1-2,TGTGCCAGCAGTGCGGACAGGGGGATCTATGGCTACACCTTC,CASSADRGIYGYTF
TRBD2,TRBV24-1,few,TRBJ2-1,TGTGCCACCAGTGTGAGTAGCGGGAGGAGTAGTGAGCAGTTCTTC,CATSVSSGRSSEQFF
NA,TRBV4-3,few,TRBJ2-1,TGCGCCAGCAGCCAAGATGTAGGGATGTCCCCGCCCGCGAATGAGCAGTTCTTC,CASSQDVGMSPPANEQFF
NA,TRBV20-1,NA,TRBJ1-6,TGCAGTGCCCAACGGGGTGGGGGGGGCGATAATTCACCCCTCCACTTT,CSAQRGGGGDNSPLHF
TRBD1,TRBV7-2,NA,TRBJ2-6,TGTGCCAGCAGCTTCGGACAGGGGGCGAGGCCTGGGGCCAACGTCCTGACTTTC,CASSFGQGARPGANVLTF
TRBD2,TRBV20-1,once,TRBJ2-7,TGCAGTGCTAGTGATAGCGGGAGGGCATTCCCCTACGAGCAGTACTTC,CSASDSGRAFPYEQYF
NA,TRBV2,NA,TRBJ2-5,TGTGCCAGCAGTGAACCTTCTAGGTCCCGGCAGGAGACCCAGTACTTC,CASSEPSRSRQETQYF
NA,TRBV7-2,many,TRBJ2-5,TGTGCCAGCAGCCCGCAGTACCAAGAGACCCAGTACTTC,CASSPQYQETQYF
TRBD2,TRBV29-1,many,TRBJ2-1,TGCAGCTTCCTAGCGGGGTGGGGAGATGAGCAGTTCTTC,CSFLAGWGDEQFF
TRBD2,TRBV12-3/TRBV12-4,NA,TRBJ2-3,TGTGCCAGCAGTTTAAATAGCGGGAGTAGGGATACGCAGTATTTT,CASSLNSGSRDTQYF
NA,TRBV6-2/TRBV6-3,few,TRBJ2-2,TGTGCCAGCAAGCGGACATACACCGGGGAGCTGTTTTTT,CASKRTYTGELFF
NA,TRBV6-5,few,TRBJ1-4,TGTGCCAGCAGTTACCGGACGCGGGAGGGAAAACTGTTTTTT,CASSYRTREGKLFF
TRBD2,TRBV13,few,TRBJ2-1,TGTGCCAGCAGCTTAAGCGGGGCCGCCTACAATGAGCAGTTCTTC,CASSLSGAAYNEQFF
NA,TRBV29-1,NA,TRBJ2-2,TGCAGCGTTGCCCAGCAGACGGGATCCACCGGGGAGCTGTTTTTT,CSVAQQTGSTGELFF
NA,TRBV4-2,many,TRBJ2-3,TGTGCCAGCATGCTCAAGAGGGGGGTCTTAGATACGCAGTATTTT,CASMLKRGVLDTQYF
TRBD2,TRBV11-3,NA,TRBJ2-7,TGTGCCAGCAGCTTAGGGACTAGCCGGGACAATGAGCAGTACTTC,CASSLGTSRDNEQYF
NA,TRBV5-6,NA,TRBJ2-1,TGTGCCAGCAGCCCTTTGGGGGTCTATGAGCAGTTCTTC,CASSPLGVYEQFF
TRBD2,TRBV28,NA,TRBJ2-3,TGTGCCAGCAGTTTATCCAGCGGGAGAGATACGCAGTATTTT,CASSLSSGRDTQYF
NA,TRBV6-2/TRBV6-3,few,TRBJ2-7,TGTGCCAGCAGTCAAAGACAGCCCTGGGAGCAGTACTTC,CASSQRQPWEQYF
NA,TRBV6-2/TRBV6-3,few,TRBJ2-7,TGTGCCAGCAGTTACGCCCGGGGCAGCTCCTACGAGCAGTACTTC,CASSYARGSSYEQYF
NA,TRBV7-2,few,TRBJ2-1,TGTGCCAGCAGAGACAGAAGCTCCTACAATGAGCAGTTCTTC,CASRDRSSYNEQFF
NA,TRBV19,few,TRBJ2-2,TGTGCCAGTAATGACGGGGAGCTGTTTTTT,CASNDGELFF
NA,TRBV9,once,TRBJ2-1,TGTGCCGCCTCGCGGGGTCTACCACACAATGAGCAGTTCTTC,CAASRGLPHNEQFF
NA,TRBV28,many,TRBJ2-6,TGTGCCAGCAGTTCCCTCGTGCCTAGCAGCTCTGGGGCCAACGTCCTGACTTTC,CASSSLVPSSSGANVLTF
TRBD1,TRBV20-1,NA,TRBJ1-2,TGCAGTGCTAGCAAGACAGGGTTCAATGGCTACACCTTC,CSASKTGFNGYTF
TRBD1,TRBV20-1,NA,TRBJ2-5,TGCATTGCTCCTCGGACAGGGCCAAGTGAGACCCAGTACTTC,CIAPRTGPSETQYF
NA,TRBV7-3,NA,TRBJ2-7,TGTGCCAGCAGCCCGGGAGGCCTCTCGGGGGACAATGAGCAGTACTTC,CASSPGGLSGDNEQYF
TRBD1,TRBV9,few,TRBJ2-7,TGTGCCAGCAGCGTAGGGTCGACAGGGCTCCTCGAGCAGTACTTC,CASSVGSTGLLEQYF
TRBD1,TRBV2,few,TRBJ2-1,TGTGCCAGTCAAGTAGGGGGCCTGAGCTCCTACAATGAGCAGTTCTTC,CASQVGGLSSYNEQFF
NA,TRBV3-1,NA,TRBJ2-1,TGTGCCAGCAGCTGGGTTTGGGGGCCACCTAACAATGAGCAGTTCTTC,CASSWVWGPPNNEQFF
TRBD2,TRBV4-2,once,TRBJ2-7,TGTGCCAGCAGCCAAGAATGGGCGGGGGGGCCGTACGAGCAGTACTTC,CASSQEWAGGPYEQYF
NA,TRBV5-1,NA,TRBJ2-3,TGCGCCAGCAGCCCCATCGCGAGGGGCACAGATACGCAGTATTTT,CASSPIARGTDTQYF
NA,TRBV6-2/TRBV6-3,many,TRBJ1-2,TGTGCCAGCAGTTACACCCTGCGGGATGGCTACACCTTC,CASSYTLRDGYTF
NA,TRBV7-2,few,TRBJ1-2,TGTGCCTGGACAAGGGTGGTGGGAAATGGCTACACCTTC,CAWTRVVGNGYTF
NA,TRBV11-2,NA,TRBJ2-2,TGTGCCAGCAGCACTCGATTATTCGACCTCACGAACACCGGGGAGCTGTTTTTT,CASSTRLFDLTNTGELFF
NA,TRBV7-9,once,TRBJ2-4,TGTGCCAGCAGTTTCAGCACAGTAGCCAAAAACATTCAGTACTTC,CASSFSTVAKNIQYF
NA,TRBV28,NA,TRBJ2-1,TGTGCCAGCAGTTTACAGGGACCTGCCAATGAGCAGTTCTTC,CASSLQGPANEQFF
NA,TRBV6-6,few,TRBJ2-1,TGTGCCAGCAAGCGGGCAGGTGAGCAGTTCTTC,CASKRAGEQFF
NA,TRBV28,many,TRBJ2-6,TGTGCCAGCAGTTTGCGGCGGGCAGCCTCTGGGGCCAACGTCCTGACTTTC,CASSLRRAASGANVLTF
NA,TRBV15,many,TRBJ2-5,TGTGCCACCAGCAGAGTTCAGGGAGGTGAGACCCAGTACTTC,CATSRVQGGETQYF
NA,TRBV20-1,NA,TRBJ2-7,TGCAGTGCTAGAGATCGCCGGACAGTCCTTGATGAGCAGTACTTC,CSARDRRTVLDEQYF
NA,TRBV5-8,NA,TRBJ2-7,TGTGCCAGCAGGCAGATATCTAGGGCCTCCTACGAGCAGTACTTC,CASRQISRASYEQYF